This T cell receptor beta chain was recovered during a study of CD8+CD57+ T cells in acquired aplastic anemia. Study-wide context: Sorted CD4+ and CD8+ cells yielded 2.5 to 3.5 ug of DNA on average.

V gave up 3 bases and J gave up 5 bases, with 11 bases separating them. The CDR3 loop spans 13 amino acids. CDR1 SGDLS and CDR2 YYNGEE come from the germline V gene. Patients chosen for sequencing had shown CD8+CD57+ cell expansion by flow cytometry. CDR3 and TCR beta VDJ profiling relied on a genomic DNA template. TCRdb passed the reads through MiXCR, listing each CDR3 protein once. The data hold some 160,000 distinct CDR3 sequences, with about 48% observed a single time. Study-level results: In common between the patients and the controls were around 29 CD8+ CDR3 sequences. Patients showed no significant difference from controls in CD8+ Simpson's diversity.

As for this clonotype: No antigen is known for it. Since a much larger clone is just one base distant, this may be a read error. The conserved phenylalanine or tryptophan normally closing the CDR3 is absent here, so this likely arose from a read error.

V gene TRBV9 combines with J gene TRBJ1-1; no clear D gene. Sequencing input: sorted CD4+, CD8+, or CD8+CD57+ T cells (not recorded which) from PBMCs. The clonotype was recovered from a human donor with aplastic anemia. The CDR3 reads CASSGGEGTEAFL. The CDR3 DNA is TGTGCCAGCAGCGGGGGTGAAGGGACTGAAGCTTTCCTT.